This T cell receptor beta chain was observed in a study of technical replicates of blood from a handful of donors (dated by TCRdb to about 2017). Preparation of the library involved the immunoSEQ multiplex PCR assay. This immuneACCESS table, as held by TCRdb, lists in-frame sequences with V and J called but not all clones. Of the missing ones, under half trace to an unresolved V gene in checked studies; the others have no known cause. This sample comprises about 62,000 clones, more than 70% of them detected only once. The ten biggest clones cover around 4.9% of the sample. With regard to this clone: This receptor's antigen is unknown. No base quality information exists; no much larger clone differs at one position.

Trimmed from V: 7 bases; trimmed from J: 5 bases; junction bases lacking a gene match: 9. The CDR3, cysteine through phenylalanine, is 15 amino acids long. Only the CDR3 DNA stays, 45 bases, in frame from base 1. Looking up the germline V gene yields CDR1 SGHVS and CDR2 FQNEAQ. The sequenced material came from PBMCs. This clonotype originated in a human donor in good health. Some clones in this sample may be carry-over from other donors' samples. The chain is encoded by TRBV7-8 joined to TRBJ2-1; TRBD2 matches 9 bases in the middle. In nucleotide form, the sequence is TGTGCCAGCATCCGAGGGACTAGCCGAGACAATGAGCAGTTCTTC. Translated, this gives CASIRGTSRDNEQFF.